Here is one TCR beta chain with its context. What it recognizes is unknown. This entry belongs to a study of CD8 T cells in Susac syndrome. Study overall: Sequenced Susac syndrome patients included roughly six with clinically active disease and about eight in remission.

Random hexamers served to reverse transcribe roughly 0.5 to 1 ug RNA. Coverage of TCR beta CDR3 amplification by immunoSEQ multiplex PCR extended to 54 Vbeta and 13 Jbeta. TCRdb reprocessed the immunoSEQ multiplex PCR reads with MiXCR, giving one entry per CDR3 protein. The data hold tens of thousands of distinct CDR3 sequences, with roughly 91% observed a single time. Study-level points and caveats: CD4+ T cell repertoires in Susac syndrome exhibited no evidence of clonal expansion.

V was pared by 3 bases and J by 2 bases, with 5 bases between. The CDR3 covers 12 residues. Germline lookup yields CDR1 SGHRS and CDR2 YFSETQ. The source material was CD4+ T cells from PBMCs. The sequence was obtained from a human donor with Susac syndrome. The chain couples TRBV5-1 to TRBJ1-2; D not resolved. The CDR3 region is CASSSVNYGYTF. The CDR3 nucleotides read TGCGCCAGCAGCTCGGTCAACTATGGCTACACCTTC.